This is a list of T cell receptor beta chains from one sample in a study of blood T cell repertoires in COVID-19. The assay was immunoSEQ multiplex PCR, and TCRdb's table has in-frame clones only and misses some. The top ten clones hold just over 0.85% of a sample with more than 300,000 clones, approximately 91% of them seen once. What was sequenced was PBMCs or T cells enriched from blood (not recorded which). The receptors come from a woman aged 40 to 50 who had been exposed to COVID-19. Both conserved end residues are part of each CDR3. D genes are given only for firm matches. Some rows mark clone size as missing; the rest say once, few, many or name a class of expanded clone.

v_gene	j_gene	d_gene	abundance	CDR3aa	CDR3nt
TRBV18	TRBJ2-1	TRBD2	.	CASSGLAGGPTYNEQFF	TGTGCCAGCTCCGGATTAGCGGGGGGCCCCACGTACAATGAGCAGTTCTTC
TRBV19	TRBJ2-4	.	.	CASSPGQTNIQYF	TGTGCCAGTAGTCCAGGACAGACAAACATTCAGTACTTC
TRBV7-8	TRBJ1-2	.	.	CASSSPSRIYGYTF	TGTGCCAGCAGCTCCCCAAGCAGGATCTATGGCTACACCTTC
TRBV5-1	TRBJ2-2	TRBD2	once	CASSARLAGAFANTGELFF	TGCGCCAGCAGCGCCCGACTAGCGGGGGCGTTCGCGAACACCGGGGAGCTGTTTTTT
TRBV19	TRBJ1-2	.	.	CASNTDSSINYGYTF	TGTGCCAGTAACACGGACAGCAGTATAAACTATGGCTACACCTTC
TRBV2	TRBJ2-3	TRBD2	.	CASNDGGGSSTDTQYF	TGTGCCAGCAATGATGGGGGAGGGTCTAGCACAGATACGCAGTATTTT
TRBV7-2	TRBJ2-1	.	.	CASSPKSEQFF	TGTGCCAGCAGCCCTAAGTCTGAGCAGTTCTTC
TRBV2	TRBJ1-4	.	.	CASSENRSYEKLFF	TGTGCCAGCAGTGAAAATCGGAGTTACGAAAAACTGTTTTTT
TRBV3-1/TRBV3-2	TRBJ1-1	TRBD1	.	CASSVRTGKTIEAFF	TGTGCCAGCAGCGTTAGGACAGGAAAGACCATTGAAGCTTTCTTT
TRBV19	TRBJ1-1	TRBD1	.	CASSSGQGRRGTEAFF	TGTGCCAGTAGTAGCGGACAGGGGCGGAGGGGCACTGAAGCTTTCTTT
TRBV27	TRBJ2-7	TRBD2	.	CASSLWSATGGPLKSPTEQYF	TGTGCCAGCAGTTTATGGAGTGCGACGGGAGGGCCTCTCAAGAGTCCCACCGAGCAGTACTTC
TRBV20-1	TRBJ2-7	TRBD1	.	CSASRTGIEQYF	TGCAGTGCTAGTCGGACAGGGATCGAGCAGTACTTC
TRBV7-2	TRBJ1-5	.	.	CASSLERGGQPQHF	TGTGCCAGCAGCTTAGAAAGGGGGGGTCAGCCCCAGCATTTT
TRBV29-1	TRBJ2-1	.	.	CSVGKHRDEQFF	TGCAGCGTTGGGAAACACAGGGATGAGCAGTTCTTC
TRBV6-6	TRBJ1-2	.	.	CASSLSQANYGYTF	TGTGCCAGCAGTCTCTCCCAGGCGAACTATGGCTACACCTTC
TRBV11-3	TRBJ2-3	.	.	CASSFRDTQYF	TGTGCCAGCAGCTTTCGAGATACGCAGTATTTT
TRBV9	TRBJ2-7	TRBD1	.	CASSIGQGALQYF	TGTGCCAGCAGCATTGGACAGGGGGCCCTGCAGTACTTC
TRBV2	TRBJ1-2	.	.	CASSGTANYGYTF	TGTGCCAGCAGTGGGACAGCTAACTATGGCTACACCTTC
TRBV19	TRBJ1-1	.	once	CASSIDRGTEAFF	TGTGCCAGTAGTATAGATCGGGGGACTGAAGCTTTCTTT
TRBV5-1	TRBJ2-1	.	.	CASNSQTQYSYNEQFF	TGCGCCAGCAACAGCCAAACCCAATACTCCTACAATGAGCAGTTCTTC
TRBV5-1	TRBJ2-2	TRBD2	.	CASSFLAGVEAGELFF	TGCGCCAGCAGCTTCCTAGCGGGAGTAGAGGCCGGGGAGCTGTTTTTT
TRBV2	TRBJ2-5	.	few	CASRYRGGETQYF	TGTGCCAGCAGGTACAGGGGAGGAGAGACCCAGTACTTC
TRBV11-3	TRBJ2-7	TRBD1	.	CASSFSGTGHGEQYF	TGTGCCAGCAGTTTCTCCGGGACAGGGCATGGCGAGCAGTACTTC
TRBV6-5	TRBJ1-2	.	.	CASSYEEIGYGYTF	TGTGCCAGCAGTTACGAGGAAATAGGCTATGGCTACACCTTC
TRBV27	TRBJ1-5	.	once	CASSQDEGQPQHF	TGTGCCAGCAGCCAGGACGAGGGACAGCCCCAGCATTTT
TRBV30	TRBJ2-1	.	.	CAYPTVLGDEQFF	TGTGCCTACCCAACCGTCCTCGGGGATGAGCAGTTCTTC
TRBV7-8	TRBJ1-2	TRBD1	.	CASSLVGQGYGYTF	TGTGCCAGCAGCTTAGTTGGACAGGGTTATGGCTACACCTTC
TRBV4-3	TRBJ2-7	.	.	CASSNQQASSYEQYF	TGCGCCAGCAGCAACCAACAGGCGAGCTCCTACGAGCAGTACTTC
TRBV24-1	TRBJ2-3	TRBD2	.	CATSQAGATDTQYF	TGTGCCACCAGTCAAGCGGGAGCAACAGATACGCAGTATTTT
TRBV6-5	TRBJ2-7	.	.	CASSYSGTMSYEQYF	TGTGCCAGCAGTTACTCGGGGACAATGTCCTACGAGCAGTACTTC
TRBV30	TRBJ1-5	TRBD1	.	CAWSTRQGSAQPQHF	TGTGCCTGGAGTACAAGACAGGGTTCGGCTCAGCCCCAGCATTTT
TRBV19	TRBJ1-2	TRBD1	few	CASSKDRVGYGYTF	TGTGCCAGTAGTAAAGACAGGGTGGGTTATGGCTACACCTTC
TRBV10-3	TRBJ1-1	.	once	CAIRTDRGDKNTEAFF	TGTGCCATCAGAACCGACAGAGGCGATAAGAACACTGAAGCTTTCTTT
TRBV6-2/TRBV6-3	TRBJ2-1	.	.	CASSYRLASEQFF	TGTGCCAGCAGTTACCGGCTAGCTAGTGAGCAGTTCTTC
TRBV7-2	TRBJ2-5	TRBD2	once	CASSLGPAGEETQYF	TGTGCCAGCAGCTTAGGCCCTGCGGGGGAAGAGACCCAGTACTTC
TRBV19	TRBJ1-5	TRBD1	.	CASSIVPDRVRNQPQHF	TGTGCCAGTAGTATAGTCCCTGACAGGGTAAGGAATCAGCCCCAGCATTTT
TRBV6-5	TRBJ2-1	TRBD2	few	CASSAGGPPYNEQFF	TGTGCCAGCTCGGCGGGGGGGCCCCCCTACAATGAGCAGTTCTTC
TRBV5-1	TRBJ1-1	.	.	CASSLSPGLGTEAFF	TGCGCCAGCAGCTTAAGCCCAGGGCTGGGCACTGAAGCTTTCTTT
TRBV19	TRBJ1-5	.	.	CASQSTGLEPQHF	TGTGCCAGTCAATCTACAGGGTTGGAGCCCCAGCATTTT
TRBV29-1	TRBJ2-1	TRBD2	once	CSALGTSGSYNEQFF	TGCAGCGCCCTGGGGACTAGCGGATCGTACAATGAGCAGTTCTTC
TRBV24-1	TRBJ2-7	TRBD2	once	CATSDSLATYEQYF	TGTGCCACCAGTGATTCACTAGCGACCTACGAGCAGTACTTC
TRBV12-3/TRBV12-4	TRBJ1-2	.	.	CASRATGGFGYTF	TGTGCCAGCAGAGCAACCGGCGGGTTTGGCTACACCTTC
TRBV10-3	TRBJ2-7	.	.	CAISVRGEWYEQYF	TGTGCCATCAGTGTCAGGGGAGAATGGTACGAGCAGTACTTC
TRBV12-3/TRBV12-4	TRBJ1-2	.	.	CASSLVAFGGYTF	TGTGCCAGCAGTTTAGTCGCCTTCGGTGGCTACACCTTC
TRBV11-3	TRBJ2-7	.	.	CASSLGQGRNEQYF	TGTGCCAGCAGCTTAGGGCAGGGCCGTAACGAGCAGTACTTC
TRBV18	TRBJ1-2	TRBD1	.	CASSLRQGGGYTF	TGTGCCAGCTCCCTGAGACAGGGGGGAGGCTACACCTTC
TRBV7-9	TRBJ2-7	.	.	CASSLAGGGYEQYF	TGTGCCAGCAGCTTAGCGGGAGGGGGGTACGAGCAGTACTTC
TRBV9	TRBJ2-7	TRBD2	once	CASSPQRTSVASEQYF	TGTGCCAGCAGCCCTCAACGGACTAGCGTTGCTTCCGAGCAGTACTTC
TRBV10-3	TRBJ2-7	.	.	CAISEEGESYEQYF	TGTGCCATCAGTGAGGAGGGGGAGTCCTACGAGCAGTACTTC
TRBV3-1/TRBV3-2	TRBJ1-2	TRBD1	.	CASSQEGQGGPNYGYTF	TGTGCCAGCAGCCAAGAGGGGCAAGGGGGCCCTAACTATGGCTACACCTTC